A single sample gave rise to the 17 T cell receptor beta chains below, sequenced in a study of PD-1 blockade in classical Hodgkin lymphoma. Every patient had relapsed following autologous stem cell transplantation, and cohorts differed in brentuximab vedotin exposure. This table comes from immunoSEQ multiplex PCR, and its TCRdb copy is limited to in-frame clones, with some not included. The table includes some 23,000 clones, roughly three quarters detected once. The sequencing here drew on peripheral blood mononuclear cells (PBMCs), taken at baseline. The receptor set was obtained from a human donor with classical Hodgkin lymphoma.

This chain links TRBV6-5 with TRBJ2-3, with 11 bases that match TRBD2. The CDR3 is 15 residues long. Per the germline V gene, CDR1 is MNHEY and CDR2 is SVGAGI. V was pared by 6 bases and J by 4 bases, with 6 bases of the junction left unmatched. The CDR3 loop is CASSLSGGGADTQYF. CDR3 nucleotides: TGTGCCAGCAGCCTTAGCGGGGGGGGCGCAGATACGCAGTATTTT.

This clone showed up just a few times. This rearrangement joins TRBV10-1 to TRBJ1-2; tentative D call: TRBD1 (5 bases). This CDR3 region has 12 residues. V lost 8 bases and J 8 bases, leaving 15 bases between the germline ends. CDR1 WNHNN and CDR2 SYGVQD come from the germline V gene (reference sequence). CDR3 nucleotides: TGCGCCAGCCCACGACCCGAGGGGGGCTACACCTTC. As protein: CASPRPEGGYTF.

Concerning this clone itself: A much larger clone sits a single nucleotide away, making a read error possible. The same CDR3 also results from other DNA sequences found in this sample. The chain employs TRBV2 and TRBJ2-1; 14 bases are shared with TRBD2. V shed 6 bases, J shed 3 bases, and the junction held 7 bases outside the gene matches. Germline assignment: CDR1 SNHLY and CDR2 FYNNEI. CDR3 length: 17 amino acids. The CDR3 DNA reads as TGTGCCAGCAGCCACCGACTAGCGGGGGGGCTCTACAATGAGCAGTTCTTC. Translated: CASSHRLAGGLYNEQFF.

The CDR3 coding sequence is TGTGCCAGCAGCCCCCCACTTGGTAACAGGGTGAAGTCTGAAGCTTTCTTT. Translated, it gives CASSPPLGNRVKSEAFF. V usage is TRBV5-4 and J usage is TRBJ1-1, with D perhaps TRBD1 (6 bases). Germline V gene lookup returns CDR1 SGHNT and CDR2 YYREEE (reference sequence). Between the trimmed V and J ends, which lost 4 bases and 6 bases, there was a span of 25 bases. CDR3 length: 17 residues.

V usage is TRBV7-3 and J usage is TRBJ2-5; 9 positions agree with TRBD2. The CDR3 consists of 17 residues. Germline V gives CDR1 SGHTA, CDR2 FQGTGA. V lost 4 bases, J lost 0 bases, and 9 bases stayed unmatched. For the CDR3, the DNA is TGTGCCAGCAGCTCGTCGGCGGGGGGGACGTACCAAGAGACCCAGTACTTC. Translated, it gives CASSSSAGGTYQETQYF. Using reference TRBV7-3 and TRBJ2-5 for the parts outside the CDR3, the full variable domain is GAGVSQTPSNKVTEKGKYVELRCDPISGHTALYWYRQSLGQGPEFLIYFQGTGAADDSGLPNDRFFAVRPEGSVSTLKIQRTERGDSAVYLCASSSSAGGTYQETQYFGPGTRLLVL.

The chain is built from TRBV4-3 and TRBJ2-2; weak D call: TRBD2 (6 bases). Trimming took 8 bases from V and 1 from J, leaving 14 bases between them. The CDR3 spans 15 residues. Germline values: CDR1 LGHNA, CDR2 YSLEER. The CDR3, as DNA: TGCGCCAGCGGGGGGACGATTTTGAACACCGGGGAGCTGTTTTTT. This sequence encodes CASGGTILNTGELFF.

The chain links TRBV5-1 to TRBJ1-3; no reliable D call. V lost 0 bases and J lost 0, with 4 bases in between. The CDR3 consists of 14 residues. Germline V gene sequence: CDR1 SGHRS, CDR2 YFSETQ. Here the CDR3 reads CASSLGDSGNTIYF. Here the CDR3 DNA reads TGCGCCAGCAGCTTGGGAGACTCTGGAAACACCATATATTTT.

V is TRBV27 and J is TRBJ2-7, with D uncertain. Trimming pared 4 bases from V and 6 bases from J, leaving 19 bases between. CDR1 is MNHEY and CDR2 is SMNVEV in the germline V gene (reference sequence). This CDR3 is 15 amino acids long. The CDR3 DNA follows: TGTGCCAGCAGTTCCATATACCGGAACACGGGCGAGCAGTACTTC. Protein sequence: CASSSIYRNTGEQYF.

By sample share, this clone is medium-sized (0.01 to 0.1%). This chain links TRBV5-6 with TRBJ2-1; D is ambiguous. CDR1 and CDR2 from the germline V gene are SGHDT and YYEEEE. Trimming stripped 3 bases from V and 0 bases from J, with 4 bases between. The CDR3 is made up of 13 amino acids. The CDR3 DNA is TGTGCCAGCAGCTGGAGCTCCTACAATGAGCAGTTCTTC. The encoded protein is CASSWSSYNEQFF. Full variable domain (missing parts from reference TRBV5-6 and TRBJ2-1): DAGVTQSPTHLIKTRGQQVTLRCSPKSGHDTVSWYQQALGQGPQFIFQYYEEEERQRGNFPDRFSGHQFPNYSSELNVNALLLGDSALYLCASSWSSYNEQFFGPGTRLTVL.

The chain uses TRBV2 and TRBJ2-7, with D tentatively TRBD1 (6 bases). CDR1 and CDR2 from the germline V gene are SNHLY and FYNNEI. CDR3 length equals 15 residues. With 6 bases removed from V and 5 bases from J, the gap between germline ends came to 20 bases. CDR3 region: CASRNGQLRVHEQYF. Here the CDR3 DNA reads TGTGCCAGCAGAAATGGACAGTTGAGAGTCCACGAGCAGTACTTC.

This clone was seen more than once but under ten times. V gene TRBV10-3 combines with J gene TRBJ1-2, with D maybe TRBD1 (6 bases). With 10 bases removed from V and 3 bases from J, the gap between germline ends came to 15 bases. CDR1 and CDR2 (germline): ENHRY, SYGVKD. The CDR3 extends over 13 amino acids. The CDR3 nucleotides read TGTGCCACCTCACCGGCAGGGGACTATGGCTACACCTTC. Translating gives CATSPAGDYGYTF.

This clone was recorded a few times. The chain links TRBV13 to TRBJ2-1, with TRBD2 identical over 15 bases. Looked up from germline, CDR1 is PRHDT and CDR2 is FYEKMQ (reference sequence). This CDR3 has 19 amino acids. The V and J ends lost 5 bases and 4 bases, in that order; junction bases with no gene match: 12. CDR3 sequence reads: CASSPLGGTSGGPYNEQFF. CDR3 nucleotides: TGTGCCAGCAGCCCGCTGGGCGGGACTAGCGGGGGGCCTTACAATGAGCAGTTCTTC.

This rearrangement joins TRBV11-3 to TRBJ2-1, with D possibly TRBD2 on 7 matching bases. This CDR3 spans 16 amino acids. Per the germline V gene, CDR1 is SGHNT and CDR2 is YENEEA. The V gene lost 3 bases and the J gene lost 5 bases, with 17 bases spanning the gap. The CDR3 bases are TGTGCCAGCAGCTTGGGGACGGGGGGCTATCACAATGAGCAGTTCTTC. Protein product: CASSLGTGGYHNEQFF.

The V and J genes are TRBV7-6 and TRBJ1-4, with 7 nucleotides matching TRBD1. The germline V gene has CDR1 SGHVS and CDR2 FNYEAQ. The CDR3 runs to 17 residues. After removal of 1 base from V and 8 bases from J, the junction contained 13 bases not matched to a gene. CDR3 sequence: CASSLEFAGTEGEKLFF. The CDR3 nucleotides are TGTGCCAGCAGCTTAGAATTCGCCGGGACAGAAGGGGAAAAACTGTTTTTT. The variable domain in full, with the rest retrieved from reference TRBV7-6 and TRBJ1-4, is GAGVSQSPRYKVTKRGQDVALRCDPISGHVSLYWYRQALGQGPEFLTYFNYEAQQDKSGLPNDRFSAERPEGSISTLTIQRTEQRDSAMYRCASSLEFAGTEGEKLFFGSGTQLSVL.

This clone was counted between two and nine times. The CDR3 spells CASSEDPVLGHEQYF. CDR3 DNA sequence: TGTGCCAGCAGTGAAGATCCGGTCTTGGGTCACGAGCAGTACTTC. The chain recombines TRBV2 with TRBJ2-7; D not certain. This CDR3 spans 15 amino acids. Germline V lookup: CDR1 SNHLY, CDR2 FYNNEI. V was shortened by 1 base and J by 5 bases, with 15 bases between the two germline ends.

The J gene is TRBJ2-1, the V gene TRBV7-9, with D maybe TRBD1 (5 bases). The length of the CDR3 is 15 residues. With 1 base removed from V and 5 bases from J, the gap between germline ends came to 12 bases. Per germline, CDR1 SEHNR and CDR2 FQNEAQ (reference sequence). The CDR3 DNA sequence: TGTGCCAGCAGCTTAGAGGGGTCGAGCGACAATGAGCAGTTCTTC. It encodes CASSLEGSSDNEQFF.

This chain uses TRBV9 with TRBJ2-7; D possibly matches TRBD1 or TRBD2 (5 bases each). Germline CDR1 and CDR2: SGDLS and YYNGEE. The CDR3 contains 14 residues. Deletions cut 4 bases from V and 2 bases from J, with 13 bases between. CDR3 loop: CASSKWDGPYEQYF. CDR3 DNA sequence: TGTGCCAGCAGCAAATGGGACGGACCCTACGAGCAGTACTTC.